The sequence of this TCR beta chain was determined in a study of T cell responses to AZD1222 COVID-19 vaccine. Study as a whole: Analyses pooled second doses at about 4 or about 12 weeks. Study-wide points: Breadth and depth of Spike-specific TCRs rose after two AZD1222 doses. White British people made up most donors, females outnumbered males, and clonal diversity was possibly underestimated. Recipients of AZD1222 seropositive at baseline numbered only 6 or 7.

V was pared by 2 bases and J by 3 bases, with 10 bases between. This CDR3 has 14 residues. Looked up from germline, CDR1 is SGHTA and CDR2 is FQGNSA. The data were produced by immunoSEQ multiplex PCR, yet TCRdb's version contains in-frame clones alone and is incomplete. The table lists more than 95,000 clones, around 76% of them singletons. As for this clone: Antigen unknown. Additional DNA sequences in this sample encode the identical CDR3.

Sequenced material: peripheral blood, taken on day 0 of AZD1222 vaccination. The receptor was derived from an adult in good health. J is TRBJ1-2 and V is TRBV7-2; D is unclear. CDR3 bases: TGTGCCAGCAGCTTAATGACGGCCGACTATGGCTACACCTTC. This codes for CASSLMTADYGYTF.